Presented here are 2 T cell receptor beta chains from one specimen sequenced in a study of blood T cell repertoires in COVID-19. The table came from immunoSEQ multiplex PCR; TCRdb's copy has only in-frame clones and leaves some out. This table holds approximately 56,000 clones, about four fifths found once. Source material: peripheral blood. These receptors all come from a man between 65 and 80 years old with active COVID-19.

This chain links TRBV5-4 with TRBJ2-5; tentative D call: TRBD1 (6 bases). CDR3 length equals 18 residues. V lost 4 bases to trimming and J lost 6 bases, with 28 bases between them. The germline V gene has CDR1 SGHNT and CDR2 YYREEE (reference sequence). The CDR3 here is CASSPRESFLLGGKTQYF. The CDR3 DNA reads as TGTGCCAGCAGCCCCAGGGAATCCTTCCTTCTAGGGGGAAAGACCCAGTACTTC. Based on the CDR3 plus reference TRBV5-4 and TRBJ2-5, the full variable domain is ETGVTQSPTHLIKTRGQQVTLRCSSQSGHNTVSWYQQALGQGPQFIFQYYREEENGRGNFPPRFSGLQFPNYSSELNVNALELDDSALYLCASSPRESFLLGGKTQYFGPGTRLLVL.

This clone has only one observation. The CDR3 here is CASSLGTGGFYEQYF. In nucleotides, the CDR3 is TGTGCCAGCAGTTTAGGGACAGGGGGCTTCTACGAGCAGTACTTC. The chain couples TRBV27 to TRBJ2-7, with 12 bases lining up with TRBD1. The CDR3 covers 15 residues. V was clipped by 2 bases and J by 3 bases; unmatched bases: 2. CDR1 and CDR2 from the germline V gene are MNHEY and SMNVEV (reference sequence).